The table lists the clone carrying this T cell receptor (beta chain) with a count of one. Per the study methods: Amplification from reference gene primers served as the basis for estimated nucleated cell counts. The table came from immunoSEQ multiplex PCR; TCRdb's copy has only in-frame clones and leaves some out. The V and J calls and clone size are taken from that table; D and trimming were inferred from the DNA. The repertoire includes 150,000 to 200,000 clones, around 87% of them detected once, and 2% to 3% sits in the top ten. These data belong to a study of blood T cell repertoires in COVID-19. Study-wide context: Whether acute or convalescent, the COVID-19 samples came from the United States, Italy and Spain. Nucleic acid was either cDNA or gDNA, and it came from T cells, B-cell-depleted T cells, or PBMCs.

This TCR derives from a man in his forties with active or convalescent COVID-19. The sample taken for sequencing was peripheral blood.

As DNA, the CDR3 is TGCGCCAGCAGCTTTTCCGTCAGGGCTGTCGCTGAAGCTTTCTTT. As protein: CASSFSVRAVAEAFF. The chain is built from TRBV5-1 and TRBJ1-1; D perhaps matches TRBD1 (5 bases). The V gene lost 2 bases and the J gene lost 6 bases, with 17 bases spanning the gap. Germline values: CDR1 SGHRS, CDR2 YFSETQ. The CDR3 loop spans 15 amino acids.